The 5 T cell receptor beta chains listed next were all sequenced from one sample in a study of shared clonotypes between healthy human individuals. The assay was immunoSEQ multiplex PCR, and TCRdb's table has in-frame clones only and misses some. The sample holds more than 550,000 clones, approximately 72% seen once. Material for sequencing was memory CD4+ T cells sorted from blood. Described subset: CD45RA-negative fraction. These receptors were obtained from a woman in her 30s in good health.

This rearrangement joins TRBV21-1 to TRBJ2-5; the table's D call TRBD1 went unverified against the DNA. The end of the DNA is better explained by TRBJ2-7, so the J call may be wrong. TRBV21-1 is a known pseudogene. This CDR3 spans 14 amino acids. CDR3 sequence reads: CASSPQDSSYEQYF. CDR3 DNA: TGTGCCAGCAGCCCTCAGGACAGCTCCTACGAGCAGTACTTC.

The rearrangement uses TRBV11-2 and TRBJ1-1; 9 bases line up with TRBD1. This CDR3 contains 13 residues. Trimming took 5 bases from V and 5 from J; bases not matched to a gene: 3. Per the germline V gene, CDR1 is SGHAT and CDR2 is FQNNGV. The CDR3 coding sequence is TGTGCCAGCAGCGCTGACAGGGGGACTGAAGCTTTCTTT. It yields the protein CASSADRGTEAFF.

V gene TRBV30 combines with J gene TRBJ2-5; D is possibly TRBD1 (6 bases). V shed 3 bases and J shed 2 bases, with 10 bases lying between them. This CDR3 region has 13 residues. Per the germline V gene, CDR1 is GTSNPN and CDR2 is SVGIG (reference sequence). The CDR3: CAWSAGVQETQYF. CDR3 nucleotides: TGTGCCTGGAGCGCAGGGGTTCAAGAGACCCAGTACTTC.

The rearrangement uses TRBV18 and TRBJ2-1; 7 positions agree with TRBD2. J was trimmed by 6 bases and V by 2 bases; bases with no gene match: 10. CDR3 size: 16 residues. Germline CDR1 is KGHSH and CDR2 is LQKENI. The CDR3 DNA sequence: TGTGCCAGCTCACCATCTTGGGCTAGCGGAGGCAATGAGCAGTTCTTC. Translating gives CASSPSWASGGNEQFF.

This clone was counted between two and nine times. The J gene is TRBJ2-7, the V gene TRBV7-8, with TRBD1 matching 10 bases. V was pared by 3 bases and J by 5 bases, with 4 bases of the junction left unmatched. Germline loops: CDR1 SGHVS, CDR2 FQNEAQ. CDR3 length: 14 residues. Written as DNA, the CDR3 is TGTGCCAGCAGCTTTGGGACAGGGGCTCACGAGCAGTACTTC. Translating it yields CASSFGTGAHEQYF.